This TCR beta chain originates from a study of cytomegalovirus exposure and HLA in healthy donors. The CDR3 covers 14 residues. Deletions cut 9 bases from V and 0 bases from J, with 12 bases between. The germline V gene encodes CDR1 LNHDA and CDR2 SQIVND (reference sequence). Some clones are missing from TCRdb's copy, which holds only in-frame ones; the method was immunoSEQ multiplex PCR. Among 100,000 to 150,000 clones listed, nearly 90% were seen once. The receptor was isolated from a young woman in good health and CMV-seronegative. Material for sequencing was PBMCs. The genes are TRBV19 and TRBJ1-3; no reliable D call. Written as DNA, the CDR3 is TGTGCCAGCACTTACGACTTCTCTGGAAACACCATATATTTT. This sequence encodes CASTYDFSGNTIYF.